These 26 T cell receptor beta chains were all obtained from the same sample, sequenced in a study of PD-L1 blockade in urothelial cancer (dated 2017 in TCRdb). The library was made by the immunoSEQ multiplex PCR assay. TCRdb took over this immuneACCESS table, retaining in-frame rearrangements with V and J assigned. Such tables are incomplete; in checked studies, under half of the missing clones stem from an unresolved V gene, and the remainder is unexplained. The sample records 40,000 to 45,000 clones, more than 75% of which are singletons. The top ten clonotypes cover around 2.9% of the sample. Sequencing used PBMCs, obtained around atezolizumab (anti-PD-L1) treatment. The receptors shown here come from a man between 65 and 80 years old with urothelial cancer.

This sequence joins TRBV7-2 and TRBJ1-2, with a weak D call TRBD1 (5 bases). The CDR3 runs 15 residues. V lost 5 bases and J 8 bases, leaving 21 bases between the germline ends. Germline V gene sequence: CDR1 SGHTA, CDR2 FQGNSA. The CDR3 protein is CASSRGGGGSVGYTF. DNA of the CDR3: TGTGCCAGCAGCCGTGGGGGGGGTGGTTCGGTAGGCTACACCTTC.

The V and J genes are TRBV27 and TRBJ2-7; 7 bases agree with TRBD2. The CDR3 is 16 amino acids. V lost 3 bases to trimming and J lost 6 bases; unmatched junction nucleotides: 14. Germline V gives CDR1 MNHEY, CDR2 SMNVEV (reference sequence). CDR3 amino acids: CASSFLVGGSSVEQYF. CDR3 DNA sequence: TGTGCCAGCAGTTTTCTCGTAGGCGGGAGTTCGGTCGAGCAGTACTTC.

V and J are TRBV19 and TRBJ2-7; D ambiguous. V was clipped by 5 bases and J by 2 bases, with 7 bases between them. Germline CDR1 and CDR2: LNHDA and SQIVND (reference sequence). The CDR3 is 12 residues long. CDR3 bases: TGTGCCAGTAGTGGTCCGGCCTACGAGCAGTACTTC. Its translation: CASSGPAYEQYF.

The V call is TRBV27, the J call TRBJ1-5; no reliable D call. V lost 5 bases, J lost 0 bases, and 8 bases lay in between. CDR1 is MNHEY, CDR2 SMNVEV, per germline (reference sequence). The CDR3 has 14 residues. In DNA, the CDR3 is TGTGCCAGCAGTAACACAGATAGCAATCAGCCCCAGCATTTT. Translated: CASSNTDSNQPQHF.

The chain uses TRBV29-1 and TRBJ2-5; 8 bases are shared with TRBD2. The CDR3 covers 13 residues. In germline, CDR1 is SQVTM, CDR2 ANQGSEA. V was pared by 5 bases and J by 5 bases, with 7 bases of the junction left unmatched. The CDR3 coding sequence is TGCAGCGTTAGGACTAGCTTGTTGGAGACCCAGTACTTC. This translates into CSVRTSLLETQYF.

The chain uses TRBV28 and TRBJ2-7, with TRBD1 matching over 7 bases. There are 15 residues in the CDR3. Trimming removed 3 bases from V and 6 bases from J; junction bases left unmatched: 11. CDR1 is MDHEN and CDR2 is SYDVKM in the germline V gene. This chain's CDR3 is CASSFPKGQSPEQYF. The DNA for the CDR3 is TGTGCCAGCAGTTTCCCCAAGGGACAGTCACCCGAGCAGTACTTC.

This clone was recorded a few times. The CDR3 DNA is TGTGCCAGCAGGGGCCCGGGACTAGAAGGAAATGAGCAGTTCTTC. It codes for CASRGPGLEGNEQFF. The chain links TRBV6-1 to TRBJ2-1, with TRBD2 identical over 8 bases. CDR1 is MNHNS, CDR2 SASEGT, per germline. The CDR3 is made up of 15 amino acids. V gave up 6 bases and J gave up 7 bases; unmatched junction bases: 11.

CDR3 sequence: CASRPGTSGRDTQYF. The CDR3 region has the DNA TGTGCCAGCAGGCCCGGGACTAGCGGGAGAGATACGCAGTATTTT. The V and J genes are TRBV6-5 and TRBJ2-3; 14 nucleotides agree with TRBD2. Germline CDR1 MNHEY, CDR2 SVGAGI. The CDR3 length is 15 residues. After removal of 6 bases from V and 5 bases from J, the junction contained 4 bases not matched to a gene.

The chain uses TRBV7-8 and TRBJ1-2; 9 nucleotides line up with TRBD1. Germline lookup yields CDR1 SGHVS and CDR2 FQNEAQ. The CDR3 extends over 16 amino acids. With V trimmed by 0 bases and J by 8 bases, 10 bases remained unmatched. CDR3 protein: CASSLAGQGHVIGYTF. Here the CDR3 DNA reads TGTGCCAGCAGCTTAGCGGGACAGGGACATGTTATAGGCTACACCTTC.

The chain joins TRBV5-5 to TRBJ2-7; the match to TRBD1 covers 9 bases. CDR1 is SGHKS, CDR2 YYEKEE, per germline (reference sequence). The CDR3 length is 15 residues. With 3 bases clipped from V and 4 bases from J, the junction kept 8 bases outside the gene matches. The CDR3 region is CASSSGQGSIYEQYF. CDR3 in DNA: TGTGCCAGCAGCTCGGGACAGGGTAGTATTTACGAGCAGTACTTC.

This rearrangement joins TRBV7-2 to TRBJ2-1; 8 positions match TRBD1. This CDR3 region has 15 residues. With 4 bases clipped from V and 1 base from J, the junction kept 3 bases outside the gene matches. Germline-derived CDR1 and CDR2 are SGHTA and FQGNSA. For the CDR3, the DNA is TGTGCCAGCAGCTGGACAGGGACTTCCTACAATGAGCAGTTCTTC. Translated: CASSWTGTSYNEQFF.

The chain joins TRBV7-3 to TRBJ2-3, with D tentatively TRBD2 (5 bases). CDR3 length equals 13 residues. Germline V CDR1 and CDR2: SGHTA, FQGTGA. The V end was cut by 2 bases, the J end by 4 bases, with 7 bases between. In nucleotides, the CDR3 is TGTGCCAGCAGCTTACAGAGGGCAGATACGCAGTATTTT. It yields the protein CASSLQRADTQYF.

CDR3 amino acids: CASSTRDIGGYGYTF. The CDR3 DNA is TGTGCCAGCAGCACTCGGGACATTGGGGGCTATGGCTACACCTTC. The V gene is TRBV7-2, the J gene TRBJ1-2, with a weak D call TRBD1 (6 bases). CDR3 length: 15 residues. Trimming pared 5 bases from V and 4 bases from J, leaving 17 bases between. From germline, CDR1 is SGHTA and CDR2 FQGNSA.

The rearrangement links TRBV11-3 to TRBJ2-7, with a possible D match to TRBD2 (5 bases). Trimming removed 5 bases from V and 5 bases from J, with 10 bases in between. The germline CDR1 and CDR2 sequences are SGHNT and YENEEA. The CDR3 runs to 12 residues. The CDR3 region has the DNA TGTGCCAGCAGCCTAGGGAGTAACGAGCAGTACTTC. It encodes CASSLGSNEQYF.

V usage is TRBV5-1 and J usage is TRBJ1-2; 8 positions agree with TRBD1. The CDR3 totals 17 residues. The trim removed 0 bases at V and 6 bases at J, leaving 13 bases unmatched. Germline loops: CDR1 SGHRS, CDR2 YFSETQ. The CDR3 region has the DNA TGCGCCAGCAGCTTGGTTATCTCCGGGACAGGCACGGATGGCTACACCTTC. This codes for CASSLVISGTGTDGYTF.

This rearrangement joins TRBV6-6 to TRBJ1-4, with a tentative D call TRBD1 (6 bases). V lost 8 bases and J lost 8, with 21 bases in between. The CDR3 runs 15 residues. Germline V gives CDR1 MNHNY, CDR2 SVGAGI (reference sequence). CDR3 DNA sequence: TGTGCCAGCGCACCTTCGACGGGGGGGGCCGAAAAACTGTTTTTT. Its translation: CASAPSTGGAEKLFF.

The rearrangement joins TRBV7-2 to TRBJ2-3, with TRBD2 matching over 14 bases. The ends lost 4 bases at V and 9 bases at J; junction bases unmatched: 9. The CDR3 consists of 16 residues. Germline V lookup: CDR1 SGHTA, CDR2 FQGNSA. The DNA for the CDR3 is TGTGCCAGCAGCTCCCCGGGACTAGCGGGAGATCGAACGCAGTATTTT. Protein sequence: CASSSPGLAGDRTQYF.

In this sample, this clone turned up once. The chain combines TRBV5-1 with TRBJ2-5, with a possible D match to TRBD1 (6 bases). Trimming stripped 0 bases from V and 5 bases from J, with 11 bases between. Germline V CDR1 and CDR2: SGHRS, YFSETQ. The CDR3 is made up of 14 amino acids. CDR3 region: CASSLVAGVETQYF. In nucleotides, the CDR3 is TGCGCCAGCAGCTTGGTGGCAGGGGTGGAGACCCAGTACTTC.

The chain joins TRBV5-1 to TRBJ2-1, with 7 bases fitting TRBD1. Germline V gene lookup returns CDR1 SGHRS and CDR2 YFSETQ. The CDR3 length is 14 residues. J lost 7 bases, V lost 0 bases, and 4 bases had no gene match. This CDR3 is CASSLETGRNEQFF. CDR3 in DNA: TGCGCCAGCAGCTTGGAGACAGGGCGGAATGAGCAGTTCTTC.

This clone was detected once. The chain recombines TRBV5-1 with TRBJ2-2; possible D gene TRBD1, 6 bases. The CDR3 runs 15 residues. Germline CDR1 is SGHRS and CDR2 is YFSETQ. V was shortened by 1 base and J by 5 bases, with 12 bases between the two germline ends. The CDR3 bases are TGCGCCAGCAGCTTGACGACAGGCCAGACCGGGGAGCTGTTTTTT. It codes for CASSLTTGQTGELFF.

The V and J genes are TRBV10-3 and TRBJ1-3; the D is unclear. Germline V gives CDR1 ENHRY, CDR2 SYGVKD. The CDR3 runs to 15 residues. The V gene lost 5 bases and the J gene lost 0 bases, with 11 bases spanning the gap. The CDR3 nucleotides read TGTGCCATCAGTCCCGAACTTCGCTCTGGAAACACCATATATTTT. Amino acid sequence: CAISPELRSGNTIYF.

J is TRBJ1-1 and V is TRBV28; TRBD1 agrees at 7 bases. V gave up 6 bases and J gave up 1 base; unmatched junction bases: 5. CDR1 is MDHEN, CDR2 SYDVKM, per germline. The CDR3 contains 14 residues. The CDR3 protein is CASSSTGRNTEAFF. The CDR3, as DNA: TGTGCCAGCAGCTCGACAGGGCGGAACACTGAAGCTTTCTTT.

The rearrangement links TRBV29-1 to TRBJ2-7; D is unresolved. The V end was cut by 5 bases, the J end by 1 base, with 12 bases between. Per germline, CDR1 SQVTM and CDR2 ANQGSEA. The CDR3 loop spans 13 amino acids. The CDR3 here is CSVSGPPSYEQYF. DNA of the CDR3: TGCAGCGTTTCAGGCCCTCCGTCCTACGAGCAGTACTTC.

The rearrangement uses TRBV25-1 and TRBJ1-1; tentative D call: TRBD1 (6 bases). The CDR3 length is 14 residues. Trimming stripped 6 bases from V and 1 base from J, with 12 bases between. CDR1 MGHDK and CDR2 SYGVNS come from the germline V gene. DNA of the CDR3: TGTGCCAGCAGGGCGGACAGACAGAACACTGAAGCTTTCTTT. Amino acid sequence: CASRADRQNTEAFF.

This chain joins TRBV18 and TRBJ2-2; no firm D call. Germline CDR1 KGHSH, CDR2 LQKENI. The CDR3 consists of 13 residues. V gave up 2 bases and J gave up 9 bases, with 10 bases separating them. The CDR3 here is CASSPSGQRELFF. CDR3 nucleotides: TGTGCCAGCTCACCATCGGGTCAGAGGGAGCTGTTTTTT.

V is TRBV6-5 and J is TRBJ2-2; TRBD1 aligns across 7 bases. J gave up 4 bases and V 2 bases, and 4 bases lay outside the gene matches. This CDR3 region has 15 residues. Germline assignment: CDR1 MNHEY and CDR2 SVGAGI. The CDR3 sequence: CASSYRGTVTGELFF. The CDR3 DNA follows: TGTGCCAGCAGTTACCGAGGGACAGTCACCGGGGAGCTGTTTTTT.